This T cell receptor beta chain was sequenced during a study of cytomegalovirus exposure and HLA in healthy donors. Notes on the study in general: According to a later analysis, most TCR beta chains associated with CMV appeared HLA-restricted. Researchers reported in a later analysis that a missense DCLRE1C variant was tied to TCR beta V- and J-gene trimming. The Asian-associated ancestry cluster reportedly had fewer N-insertions than the approximately 670-donor mean in a later analysis.

Primers for the PCR totalled 60 Vbeta and 13 Jbeta. Sequenced by immunoSEQ multiplex PCR; TCRdb stores in-frame clones only, minus some. The sample carries approximately 140,000 clones, about 80% recorded once. As to this clone: Antigen specificity is unknown.

Looked up from germline, CDR1 is SGHVS and CDR2 is FQNEAQ. J was trimmed by 3 bases and V by 5 bases; bases with no gene match: 13. The CDR3 runs 17 residues. Material: PBMCs. The source is a woman between 50 and 59 years old in good health and CMV-seronegative. This chain connects TRBV7-8 to TRBJ2-3, with 8 bases that match TRBD2. The CDR3 is CASSRPLSGSWTDTQYF. CDR3 nucleotide sequence: TGTGCCAGCAGCCGCCCCCTGAGCGGGAGTTGGACAGATACGCAGTATTTT. Variable domain in full (rest from reference TRBV7-8 and TRBJ2-3): GAGVSQSPRYKVAKRGQDVALRCDPISGHVSLFWYQQALGQGPEFLTYFQNEAQLDKSGLPSDRFFAERPEGSVSTLKIQRTQQEDSAVYLCASSRPLSGSWTDTQYFGPGTRLTVL.